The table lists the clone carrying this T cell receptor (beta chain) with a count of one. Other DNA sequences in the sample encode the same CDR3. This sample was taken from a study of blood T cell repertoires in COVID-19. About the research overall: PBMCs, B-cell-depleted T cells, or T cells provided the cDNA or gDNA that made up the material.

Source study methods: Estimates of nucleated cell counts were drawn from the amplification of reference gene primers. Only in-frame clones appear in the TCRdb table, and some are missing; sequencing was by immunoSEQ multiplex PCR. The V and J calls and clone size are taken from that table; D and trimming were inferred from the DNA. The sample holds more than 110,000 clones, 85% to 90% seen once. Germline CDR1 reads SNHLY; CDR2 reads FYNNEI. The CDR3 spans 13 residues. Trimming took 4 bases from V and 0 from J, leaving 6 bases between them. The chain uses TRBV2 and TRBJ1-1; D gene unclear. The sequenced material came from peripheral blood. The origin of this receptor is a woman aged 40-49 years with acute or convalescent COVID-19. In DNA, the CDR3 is TGTGCCAGCAGTGGAGCCTTGAACACTGAAGCTTTCTTT. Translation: CASSGALNTEAFF.